The 25 T cell receptor beta chains below all came from one sample that was sequenced in a study of cytomegalovirus exposure and HLA in healthy donors. A multiplex PCR was run with 60 Vbeta primers and 13 Jbeta primers. The repertoire was sequenced with immunoSEQ multiplex PCR; TCRdb's copy has only in-frame clones and lacks some. The sample lists 150,000 to 200,000 clones; around 80% were seen once. The sample taken for sequencing was PBMCs. Receptors were obtained from a woman aged 25-40 years in good health and CMV-seronegative.

The chain carries TRBV30 and TRBJ1-1; tentative D call: TRBD1 (6 bases). The CDR3 loop spans 11 amino acids. V was cut by 3 bases and J by 5 bases, with 7 bases left in between. Germline CDR1 is GTSNPN and CDR2 is SVGIG (reference sequence). The CDR3 nucleotides are TGTGCCTGGAGGAGGGGGACTGAAGCTTTCTTT. Its protein is CAWRRGTEAFF.

The chain combines TRBV5-3 with TRBJ1-2, with 7 bases aligning to TRBD1. TRBV5-3 qualifies as an ORF whose function is uncertain. The CDR3 length is 12 residues. V lost 4 bases and J lost 10; bases outside the gene matches: 7. The CDR3 loop is CARSRYRGVYTF. CDR3 bases: TGTGCCAGAAGCAGATACAGGGGTGTCTACACCTTC.

This chain uses TRBV6-1 with TRBJ1-1, with 7 nucleotides matching TRBD1. Germline CDR1 reads MNHNS; CDR2 reads SASEGT. Trimming removed 3 bases from V and 1 base from J; junction bases left unmatched: 2. The CDR3 runs to 14 residues. The CDR3 DNA is TGTGCCAGCAGTGAGCGGACAGGGAACACTGAAGCTTTCTTT. Its protein product is CASSERTGNTEAFF.

The rearrangement links TRBV2 to TRBJ1-2; D remains unclear. CDR3 length equals 12 residues. CDR1 SNHLY and CDR2 FYNNEI come from the germline V gene. Deletions cut 3 bases from V and 3 bases from J, with 5 bases between. The CDR3 loop is CASSDGYYGYTF. Written as DNA, the CDR3 is TGTGCCAGCAGTGACGGTTACTATGGCTACACCTTC.

This chain connects TRBV5-4 to TRBJ1-2; D is unresolved. The CDR3 is made up of 13 amino acids. Trimming removed 1 base from V and 5 bases from J, with 9 bases in between. Germline V gene lookup returns CDR1 SGHNT and CDR2 YYREEE (reference sequence). The CDR3 sequence is CASSLPPSYGYTF. Here the CDR3 DNA reads TGTGCCAGCAGCTTGCCCCCCTCGTATGGCTACACCTTC.

The genes are TRBV7-8 and TRBJ2-7; maybe TRBD2 (5 bases). Deletions cut 3 bases from V and 1 base from J, with 7 bases between. This CDR3 is 13 amino acids long. The germline V gene has CDR1 SGHVS and CDR2 FQNEAQ. The CDR3 reads CASSFSDSYEQYF. CDR3 DNA: TGTGCCAGCAGCTTTAGCGATTCCTACGAGCAGTACTTC.

The chain has TRBV7-6 and TRBJ2-2, with 9 positions matching TRBD2. Trimming took 5 bases from V and 0 from J; bases not matched to a gene: 10. Germline V gene lookup returns CDR1 SGHVS and CDR2 FNYEAQ. This CDR3 has 18 amino acids. The CDR3 nucleotides are TGTGCCAGCAGCCCCCGGCGGGGGGGCGGTCCGAACACCGGGGAGCTGTTTTTT. Residues: CASSPRRGGGPNTGELFF.

There are a few counts of this clone. The chain links TRBV6-6 to TRBJ1-5; no clear D gene. Trimming stripped 2 bases from V and 5 bases from J, with 4 bases between. The V gene's germline CDR1 is MNHNY and CDR2 SVGAGI (reference sequence). This CDR3 region has 12 residues. DNA of the CDR3: TGTGCCAGCAGTTACCAGGATCAGCCCCAGCATTTT. Translating gives CASSYQDQPQHF.

The chain combines TRBV2 with TRBJ1-1; TRBD1 agrees at 7 bases. This CDR3 has 12 residues. CDR1 and CDR2 from the germline V gene are SNHLY and FYNNEI. Trimming removed 3 bases from V and 6 bases from J; junction bases left unmatched: 1. The CDR3 bases are TGTGCCAGCAGTGACAGGGGGGCTGAAGCTTTCTTT. Translation: CASSDRGAEAFF.

The count of this clone is one. The chain carries TRBV4-1 and TRBJ2-7; a possible D gene is TRBD2 (7 bases). Trimming left V 1 base short and J 1 base short, with 11 bases between. The CDR3 length is 15 residues. Germline CDR1 and CDR2: MGHRA and YSYEKL. The CDR3 DNA sequence: TGCGCCAGCAGCCAAGCGGGGGGCTTATCCTACGAGCAGTACTTC. Translating it yields CASSQAGGLSYEQYF.

V usage is TRBV5-1 and J usage is TRBJ2-5; D possibly corresponds to TRBD2 (6 bases). V was pared by 2 bases and J by 2 bases, with 10 bases between. CDR3 length: 14 residues. Germline V gene lookup returns CDR1 SGHRS and CDR2 YFSETQ. CDR3 bases: TGCGCCAGCAGCTTTAGCGGTTCACAAGAGACCCAGTACTTC. Protein product: CASSFSGSQETQYF.

This clone was counted only a few times. In nucleotides, the CDR3 is TGTGCCAGCAAATACAGGGCGAACACTGAAGCTTTCTTT. Protein product: CASKYRANTEAFF. This chain joins TRBV7-3 and TRBJ1-1; D perhaps matches TRBD1 (6 bases). Germline CDR1 and CDR2: SGHTA and FQGTGA. The CDR3 is made up of 13 amino acids. V lost 7 bases and J lost 1, with 10 bases in between.

The chain combines TRBV18 with TRBJ2-7; D is uncertain. CDR3 length: 14 amino acids. Germline V gives CDR1 KGHSH, CDR2 LQKENI. V was shortened by 1 base and J by 1 base, with 8 bases between the two germline ends. The DNA for the CDR3 is TGTGCCAGCTCACCACAACAGAATTCCTACGAGCAGTACTTC. Translated, it gives CASSPQQNSYEQYF.

This rearrangement joins TRBV15 to TRBJ1-1; D not resolved. The CDR3 has 13 amino acids. Germline lookup yields CDR1 LNHNV and CDR2 YYDKDF (reference sequence). The germline V and J ends were trimmed by 0 bases and 2 bases, with 4 bases remaining between them. The CDR3 region has the DNA TGTGCCACCAGCAGAGATCTCAACACTGAAGCTTTCTTT. Translating gives CATSRDLNTEAFF.

This clone has just a few counts. The chain carries TRBV6-1 and TRBJ1-6; D unresolved. Trimming cost V 6 bases and J 18 bases, with 18 bases left between them. Germline CDR1 MNHNS, CDR2 SASEGT. CDR3 length: 12 residues. CDR3 coding DNA: TGTGCCAGCAGAGAATCGGGTCGAAAGTCCCACTTT. It codes for CASRESGRKSHF.

This clone was detected a few times. The junction departs from germline at one end; a sequencing error may be responsible. The chain employs TRBV7-7 and TRBJ2-5; TRBD1 matches at 7 bases. The CDR3 is 14 residues long. CDR1 is SSHAT, CDR2 FNYEAQ, per germline (reference sequence). The DNA for the CDR3 is TGTGCTAGCAGCTTAGGGCCAGGGGGTGAGACCCAGTACTTC. Its protein is CASSLGPGGETQYF.

This sequence joins TRBV18 and TRBJ1-5; maybe TRBD1 (5 bases). The CDR3 loop spans 17 amino acids. V was pared by 1 base and J by 5 bases, with 18 bases between. Germline CDR1 is KGHSH and CDR2 is LQKENI. The CDR3 loop reads CASSPLSGDSGDQPQHF. The DNA for the CDR3 is TGTGCCAGCTCACCACTGTCCGGAGACAGTGGAGATCAGCCCCAGCATTTT.

The chain carries TRBV28 and TRBJ2-7; 7 bases fit TRBD1. This CDR3 has 13 amino acids. CDR1 and CDR2 (germline): MDHEN, SYDVKM. After removal of 6 bases from V and 3 bases from J, the junction contained 5 bases not matched to a gene. CDR3 sequence: CASRGTESYEQYF. Written as DNA, the CDR3 is TGTGCCAGCAGGGGGACAGAGAGCTACGAGCAGTACTTC.

The V and J genes are TRBV16 and TRBJ1-2, with TRBD1 matching over 8 bases. V dropped 2 bases and J dropped 4; count of bases not matched to a gene: 3. In germline, CDR1 is KGHSY, CDR2 FQNENV. CDR3 length: 14 amino acids. Written as DNA, the CDR3 is TGTGCCAGCAGCCAAGGCGGACAGGGCTATGGCTACACCTTC. This codes for CASSQGGQGYGYTF.

This chain joins TRBV30 and TRBJ2-4, with D maybe TRBD2 (7 bases). V was cut by 3 bases and J by 9 bases, with 18 bases left in between. CDR1 and CDR2 from the germline V gene are GTSNPN and SVGIG (reference sequence). This CDR3 has 14 amino acids. CDR3 bases: TGTGCCTGGAGGTCGAGGGGGACTAAGAGCATTCAGTACTTC. It specifies CAWRSRGTKSIQYF. Together with reference TRBV30 and TRBJ2-4, the CDR3 gives the full variable domain: SQTIHQWPATLVQPVGSPLSLECTVEGTSNPNLYWYRQAAGRGLQLLFYSVGIGQISSEVPQNLSASRPQDRQFILSSKKLLLSDSGFYLCAWRSRGTKSIQYFGAGTRLSVL.

The chain employs TRBV6-1 and TRBJ2-2; 9 bases are shared with TRBD2. The CDR3 is 15 residues long. Per the germline V gene, CDR1 is MNHNS and CDR2 is SASEGT. V was pared by 6 bases and J by 2 bases, with 4 bases of the junction left unmatched. CDR3 residues: CASRRTSVNTGELFF. The CDR3 DNA follows: TGTGCCAGCAGGCGGACTAGCGTTAACACCGGGGAGCTGTTTTTT.

The V call is TRBV7-6, the J call TRBJ1-6; 10 bases line up with TRBD1. J lost 10 bases, V lost 0 bases, and 15 bases had no gene match. Per germline, CDR1 SGHVS and CDR2 FNYEAQ. This CDR3 has 19 residues. The CDR3 DNA reads TGTGCCAGCAGCTTAGCGGTGCGGGACAGGGGTGGGGTGAGGTCACCCCTCCACTTT. As protein: CASSLAVRDRGGVRSPLHF.

The chain recombines TRBV18 with TRBJ2-2; TRBD1 agrees at 8 bases. The CDR3 is 16 amino acids. With V trimmed by 4 bases and J by 7 bases, 11 bases remained unmatched. Germline V gene data show CDR1 as KGHSH and CDR2 as LQKENI. As DNA, the CDR3 is TGTGCCAGCTCACGGGGGACAGGAGTCACAGGCGGGGAGCTGTTTTTT. Protein sequence: CASSRGTGVTGGELFF.

This chain joins TRBV2 and TRBJ2-5, with unresolved D. The J call may be incorrect, as the DNA end agrees better with TRBJ2-7. The CDR3 sequence is 12 residues long. Germline values: CDR1 SNHLY, CDR2 FYNNEI. DNA of the CDR3: TGTGCCAGCAAAACAGTCTCCTACGAGCAGTACTTC. Amino acid sequence: CASKTVSYEQYF.

V gene TRBV4-1 combines with J gene TRBJ1-1, with D maybe TRBD1 (6 bases). The germline CDR1 and CDR2 sequences are MGHRA and YSYEKL. CDR3 length: 15 amino acids. Between the trimmed V and J ends, which lost 1 base and 1 base, there was a span of 10 bases. The CDR3 here is CASSQVGRGNTEAFF. CDR3 nucleotide sequence: TGCGCCAGCAGCCAAGTTGGCAGGGGGAACACTGAAGCTTTCTTT.